This T cell receptor (beta chain) was sequenced during a study of T cells in Graves' hyperthyroidism and ophthalmopathy. Amplification of TCR beta CDR3 regions was performed using RNA transcripts as template. TCR CDR3 underwent first-round RT-PCR with the HTBI primer set. TCRdb fed the multiplex PCR reads into MiXCR, producing one record per CDR3 protein. The top ten clones hold under 7.5% of a sample with a few hundred thousand distinct CDR3 sequences, about a sixth of them seen once. This CDR3 is 15 amino acids long. With 4 bases clipped from V and 10 bases from J, the junction kept 12 bases outside the gene matches. Germline CDR1 reads SGHDT; CDR2 reads YYEEEE.

The chain couples TRBV5-6 to TRBJ1-4; 8 nucleotides agree with TRBD1. Sequenced input: blood. This TCR came from a woman under 40 with Graves' hyperthyroidism. CDR3 sequence: CASSRDRGASGKLFF. The DNA of the CDR3 is TGTGCCAGCAGCCGCGACAGGGGTGCTTCGGGAAAACTGTTTTTT.